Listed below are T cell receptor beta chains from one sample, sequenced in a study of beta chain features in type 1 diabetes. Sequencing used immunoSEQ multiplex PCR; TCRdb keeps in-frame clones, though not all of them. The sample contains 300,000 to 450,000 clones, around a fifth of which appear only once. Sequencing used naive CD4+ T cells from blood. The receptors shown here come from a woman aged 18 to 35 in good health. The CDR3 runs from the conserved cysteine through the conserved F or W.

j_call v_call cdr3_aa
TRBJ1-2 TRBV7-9 CASNLGAGSNNYGYTF
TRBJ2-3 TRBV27 CASSLRGTSGTAGRDTQYF
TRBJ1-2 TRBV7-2 CASSPRTGHYGYTF
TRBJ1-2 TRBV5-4 CASSLVGGSYGYTF
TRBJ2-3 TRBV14 CASSQDGQVQYF
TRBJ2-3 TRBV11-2 CASSSQGLDTQYF
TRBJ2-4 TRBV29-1 CSVEGGQGDIQYF
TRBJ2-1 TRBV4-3 CASSQSPTGKWVSSYNEQFF
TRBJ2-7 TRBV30 CAWREQLFYEQYF
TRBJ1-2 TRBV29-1 CSVEGQGNGYTF
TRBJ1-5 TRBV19 CASSSRGFGNQPQHF
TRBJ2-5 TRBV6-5 CASSYSIGSAETQYF
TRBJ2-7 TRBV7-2 CASSSGQGKDEQYF
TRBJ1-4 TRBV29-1 CSVEDLEGNEKLFF
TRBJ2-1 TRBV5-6 CASSSGTSRYYNEQFF
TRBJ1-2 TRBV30 CAWSGSNYGYTF
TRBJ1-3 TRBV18 CASSPVRGQSGNTIYF
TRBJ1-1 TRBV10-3 CAISGMTGSAEAFF
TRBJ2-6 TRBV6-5 CASGLMRANVLTF
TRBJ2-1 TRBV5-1 CASSLPSLAGTYNEQFF
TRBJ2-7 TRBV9 CASSVDASSYEQYF
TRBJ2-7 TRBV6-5 CASSWTRAYEQYF
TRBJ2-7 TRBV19 CASSNRDRWGLQYF
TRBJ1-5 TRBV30 CAWSANSNQPQHF
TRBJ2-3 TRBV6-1 CASSEAPAVTDTQYF
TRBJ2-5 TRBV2 CASRRGVETQYF
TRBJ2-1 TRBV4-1 CASSPLGLAYNEQFF
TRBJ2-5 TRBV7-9 CASSLFAGAQETQYF
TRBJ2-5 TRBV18 CASSWGTAILGETQYF
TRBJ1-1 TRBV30 CAWSVTGEAFF
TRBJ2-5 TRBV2 CASSEVAGQETQYF
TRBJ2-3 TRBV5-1 CASSSLLDRGGTDTQYF
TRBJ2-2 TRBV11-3 CASSWVAGVTGELFF
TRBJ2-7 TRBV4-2 CASSQDQAGAYEQYF
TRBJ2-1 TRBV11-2 CASGGSSSYNEQFF
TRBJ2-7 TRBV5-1 CASSAGLAGGGYEQYF
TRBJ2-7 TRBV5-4 CASRYAGGRDEQYF
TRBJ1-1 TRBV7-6 CASSRRVGDTEAFF
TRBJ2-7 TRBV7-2 CASSSIGGLSYEQYF
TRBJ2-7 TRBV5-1 CASSLASGLSSYEQYF
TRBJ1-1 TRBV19 CASSRNRGRNTEAFF
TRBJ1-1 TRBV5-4 CASSGRGDTEAFF
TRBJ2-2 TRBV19 CASSIGGELFF
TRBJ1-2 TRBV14 CASSQGSGGIHGYTF
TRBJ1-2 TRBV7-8 CASSIGPGQGRIGYTF
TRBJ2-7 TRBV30 CAWSARWREVHEQYF
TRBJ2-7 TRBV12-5 CASGLNRDEQYF
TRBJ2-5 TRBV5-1 CASSLGSVQETQYF
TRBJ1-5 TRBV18 CASSQGYSNQPQHF
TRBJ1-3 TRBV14 CASSQAGSGNTIYF
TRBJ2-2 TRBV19 CASSADRAFTGELFF
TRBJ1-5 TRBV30 CAWSAGGGNQPQHF
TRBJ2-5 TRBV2 CASSETGGQETQYF
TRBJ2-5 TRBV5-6 CASSFGGRAEETQYF